This record concerns one TCR beta chain sequence. Germline V gene sequence: CDR1 MNHEY, CDR2 SVGAGI. The V gene end was trimmed by 4 bases and the J gene end by 1 base; junction bases not matched to a gene: 7. This CDR3 is 15 amino acids long. These data are taken from a study of blood T cell repertoires in COVID-19. Study-wide background: PBMCs, B-cell-depleted T cells, or T cells provided the cDNA or gDNA that made up the material.

Authors' data handling: Nucleated cell number was recorded as an estimate derived from reference gene primer amplification. Assay: immunoSEQ multiplex PCR; the TCRdb copy retains only in-frame clones and omits some. The D gene and trimming were derived from the DNA, and the V and J assignments and clone size from that table. The table records 270,000 or so clones, approximately 82% of them present only once. Sample: peripheral blood. This chain connects TRBV6-5 to TRBJ2-7; 7 bases are a match to TRBD2. This sequence was found in a young woman with acute or convalescent COVID-19. The chain's CDR3 is CASSSGGGGSYEQYF. The CDR3 DNA sequence: TGTGCCAGCAGTTCGGGGGGAGGAGGGTCCTACGAGCAGTACTTC.